The 29 T cell receptor beta chains reported below all come from one sample, sequenced in a study of T cell responses to AZD1222 COVID-19 vaccine. Libraries were prepared by immunoSEQ multiplex PCR; TCRdb keeps only in-frame clonotypes and omits some of them. This table has 79,000 or so clones, about three quarters appearing once. Sequencing was performed on peripheral blood, taken 28 days after the second dose of the MenACWY control vaccine. The receptors come from an adult who received the MenACWY meningococcal vaccine as a control.

The chain carries TRBV3-1 (or the pseudogene TRBV3-2) and TRBJ2-1; D may correspond to TRBD1 or TRBD2 (6 bases each). Germline loops: CDR1 LGHDT, CDR2 YNNKEL (reference sequence). CDR3 length equals 17 residues. V lost 2 bases and J 4 bases, leaving 18 bases between the germline ends. This CDR3 is CASSQSSRGAGYNEQFF. CDR3 bases: TGTGCCAGCAGCCAAAGTTCTAGGGGGGCTGGATACAATGAGCAGTTCTTC.

J is TRBJ1-2 and V is TRBV4-1, with D tentatively TRBD1 (6 bases). CDR3 length equals 13 residues. V was cut by 5 bases and J by 1 base, with 8 bases left in between. Germline V lookup: CDR1 MGHRA, CDR2 YSYEKL. The CDR3 spells CASSSGVNYGYTF. CDR3 nucleotides: TGCGCCAGCAGCTCAGGGGTTAACTATGGCTACACCTTC.

This clone was observed a handful of times. The gene calls are TRBV27 and TRBJ2-3, with a possible D match to TRBD2 (7 bases). V dropped 3 bases and J dropped 3 bases, with 10 bases sitting between them. Germline V gene sequence: CDR1 MNHEY, CDR2 SMNVEV (reference sequence). The CDR3 has 14 amino acids. CDR3 residues: CASSLGGATDTQYF. CDR3 DNA: TGTGCCAGCAGTTTGGGGGGGGCGACAGATACGCAGTATTTT.

This clone was counted only a few times. DNA of the CDR3: TGTGCCAGCACCCAAGGGACTGAAGCTTTCTTT. It translates to CASTQGTEAFF. The rearrangement joins TRBV6-5 to TRBJ1-1; no reliable D call. The V end was cut by 7 bases, the J end by 5 bases, with 8 bases between. The CDR3 contains 11 residues. CDR1 is MNHEY, CDR2 SVGAGI, per germline.

The rearrangement joins TRBV19 to TRBJ2-7; weak D call: TRBD1 (6 bases). This CDR3 contains 15 residues. The germline gives CDR1 LNHDA, CDR2 SQIVND (reference sequence). V was pared by 0 bases and J by 2 bases, with 11 bases between. CDR3 protein: CASSIDGTNPYEQYF. Written as DNA, the CDR3 is TGTGCCAGTAGTATAGACGGGACAAACCCCTACGAGCAGTACTTC.

This clone has just one count. The chain links TRBV5-4 to TRBJ1-1, with 7 positions matching TRBD1. The CDR3 spans 14 residues. Germline V lookup: CDR1 SGHNT, CDR2 YYREEE (reference sequence). Trimming at V came to 0 bases and at J to 3 bases, leaving 2 bases not matched to a gene. The CDR3 sequence is CASSLERGHTEAFF. CDR3 sequence (DNA): TGTGCCAGCAGCTTGGAAAGGGGGCACACTGAAGCTTTCTTT. The whole variable domain, filled in from reference TRBV5-4 and TRBJ1-1, reads ETGVTQSPTHLIKTRGQQVTLRCSSQSGHNTVSWYQQALGQGPQFIFQYYREEENGRGNFPPRFSGLQFPNYSSELNVNALELDDSALYLCASSLERGHTEAFFGQGTRLTVV.

V usage is TRBV28 and J usage is TRBJ1-2, with D hard to call. This CDR3 region has 14 residues. The V end lost 7 bases, the J end lost 2 bases, and 14 bases lay between the germline ends. Germline-derived CDR1 and CDR2 are MDHEN and SYDVKM. CDR3 nucleotides: TGTGCCAGCAATCGTGGCCGGGCGAACTATGGCTACACCTTC. It is translated as CASNRGRANYGYTF.

The J gene is TRBJ2-5, the V gene TRBV7-9; D unresolved. Germline lookup yields CDR1 SEHNR and CDR2 FQNEAQ (reference sequence). This CDR3 has 14 amino acids. The germline V and J ends were trimmed by 1 base and 2 bases, with 8 bases remaining between them. CDR3 in amino acids: CASSLGAGQETQYF. The CDR3 nucleotides read TGTGCCAGCAGCTTAGGGGCAGGTCAAGAGACCCAGTACTTC.

V is TRBV6-2 or TRBV6-3 and J is TRBJ1-1; no definite D call. Germline CDR1 reads MNHEY; CDR2 reads SVGEGT. Trimming removed 4 bases at V and 4 bases at J, with 13 bases between. The CDR3 covers 14 residues. CDR3 coding DNA: TGTGCCAGCAGTTCCACTCCAGAATCCACTGAAGCTTTCTTT. This encodes CASSSTPESTEAFF.

The chain employs TRBV6-2 or TRBV6-3 and TRBJ2-1; D gene unclear. The V end lost 2 bases, the J end lost 7 bases, and 12 bases lay between the germline ends. This CDR3 is 14 amino acids long. From germline, CDR1 is MNHEY and CDR2 SVGEGT. Here the CDR3 DNA reads TGTGCCAGCAGTTACAGGGCAGGTAGGAATGAGCAGTTCTTC. Protein sequence: CASSYRAGRNEQFF.

This clone was found a few times. The V call is TRBV6-5, the J call TRBJ1-1, with no clear D. V lost 6 bases and J 7 bases, leaving 12 bases between the germline ends. CDR3 length: 12 residues. CDR1 is MNHEY and CDR2 is SVGAGI in the germline V gene. CDR3: CASRTPVGEAFF. The CDR3 DNA reads as TGTGCCAGCAGGACCCCCGTCGGTGAAGCTTTCTTT.

The chain joins TRBV6-5 to TRBJ1-4; 7 nucleotides align to TRBD1. This CDR3 spans 14 amino acids. The germline gives CDR1 MNHEY, CDR2 SVGAGI. Germline trimming cut 7 bases from V and 4 bases from J; bases unmatched to any gene: 6. In nucleotides, the CDR3 is TGTGCCAGCAAGGCGGGACAGATTAATGAAAAACTGTTTTTT. It encodes CASKAGQINEKLFF.

In nucleotides, the CDR3 is TGTGCCAGCAGCTTAACACCACAGATCAGCACAGATACGCAGTATTTT. This gives the protein CASSLTPQISTDTQYF. The V gene is TRBV7-2, the J gene TRBJ2-3, with D unresolved. V was clipped by 2 bases and J by 0 bases, with 12 bases between them. The CDR3 runs 16 residues. Per germline, CDR1 SGHTA and CDR2 FQGNSA.

The chain combines TRBV11-2 with TRBJ2-7; 8 nucleotides match TRBD2. The CDR3 loop spans 14 amino acids. V shed 6 bases and J 3 bases; nucleotides not matched to a gene: 7. CDR1 SGHAT and CDR2 FQNNGV come from the germline V gene. CDR3 nucleotides: TGTGCCAGCAGTGTAGCGGGGAGAGGCTACGAGCAGTACTTC. Protein product: CASSVAGRGYEQYF.

The chain has TRBV4-1 and TRBJ1-3, with D perhaps TRBD1 (5 bases). The CDR3 runs to 16 residues. Per the germline V gene, CDR1 is MGHRA and CDR2 is YSYEKL. The V gene lost 0 bases and the J gene lost 2 bases, with 11 bases spanning the gap. CDR3 loop: CASSQDLWGTGNTIYF. The CDR3 coding sequence is TGCGCCAGCAGCCAAGATCTTTGGGGGACTGGAAACACCATATATTTT.

This clone was counted only a few times. The V gene is TRBV18, the J gene TRBJ1-6; TRBD1 might be the D (6 bases). CDR3 length: 16 amino acids. The V end was cut by 2 bases, the J end by 5 bases, with 13 bases between. In germline, CDR1 is KGHSH, CDR2 LQKENI. The CDR3 sequence is CASSPNGQNDNSPLHF. The CDR3 nucleotides are TGTGCCAGCTCACCAAACGGACAGAACGATAATTCACCCCTCCACTTT.

The genes are TRBV30 and TRBJ1-3; TRBD1 might be the D (6 bases). Trimming cost V 0 bases and J 6 bases, with 15 bases left between them. The CDR3 has 15 residues. Germline V gives CDR1 GTSNPN, CDR2 SVGIG (reference sequence). The CDR3 loop is CAWSVRGGGQNTIYF. CDR3 nucleotide sequence: TGTGCCTGGAGTGTACGAGGGGGGGGGCAAAACACCATATATTTT.

This chain connects TRBV12-3 or TRBV12-4 to TRBJ1-1; D ambiguous. This CDR3 is built from 13 residues. Deletions cut 1 base from V and 7 bases from J, with 10 bases between. CDR3 residues: CASSLVSADEAFF. The CDR3 DNA sequence: TGTGCCAGCAGTTTAGTGTCCGCCGATGAAGCTTTCTTT.

The chain recombines TRBV4-2 with TRBJ2-1; tentative D call: TRBD2 (6 bases). V gave up 2 bases and J gave up 8 bases, with 19 bases separating them. Germline values: CDR1 LGHNA, CDR2 YNFKEQ. This CDR3 region has 16 residues. The CDR3 DNA reads as TGTGCCAGCAGCCAAAACCGGGACTCCAACATCTATGAGCAGTTCTTC. Its protein is CASSQNRDSNIYEQFF.

This rearrangement joins TRBV2 to TRBJ2-1, with no clear D. This CDR3 is 13 amino acids long. The V gene's germline CDR1 is SNHLY and CDR2 FYNNEI. V shed 3 bases and J shed 6 bases, with 9 bases lying between them. CDR3 in amino acids: CASSDQGFNEQFF. The DNA for the CDR3 is TGTGCCAGCAGTGATCAAGGGTTCAATGAGCAGTTCTTC.

The CDR3 loop is CSVLAGGPNNEQFF. The CDR3 DNA reads as TGCAGCGTCCTAGCGGGAGGGCCTAACAATGAGCAGTTCTTC. The J gene is TRBJ2-1, the V gene TRBV29-1; 12 bases agree with TRBD2. CDR3 length: 14 amino acids. The V gene's germline CDR1 is SQVTM and CDR2 ANQGSEA. V lost 6 bases and J lost 5; bases outside the gene matches: 5.

The gene calls are TRBV3-1 (or the pseudogene TRBV3-2) and TRBJ1-2; possible D gene TRBD1, 5 bases. The CDR3 extends over 14 amino acids. V gave up 0 bases and J gave up 8 bases, with 13 bases separating them. CDR1 and CDR2 from the germline V gene are LGHDT and YNNKEL (reference sequence). This CDR3 reads CASSQDVRDGGYTF. For the CDR3, the DNA is TGTGCCAGCAGCCAAGATGTAAGGGACGGGGGCTACACCTTC.

J is TRBJ1-6 and V is TRBV9, with D tentatively TRBD1 (5 bases). CDR3 length equals 16 residues. Germline V gives CDR1 SGDLS, CDR2 YYNGEE. The V end lost 1 base, the J end lost 7 bases, and 15 bases lay between the germline ends. The CDR3 DNA is TGTGCCAGCAGCGTAACAGACAGCCCCCTGAATTCACCCCTCCACTTT. Encoded protein: CASSVTDSPLNSPLHF.

This clone was picked up one time. The chain carries TRBV3-1 (or the pseudogene TRBV3-2) and TRBJ1-1; 10 nucleotides line up with TRBD1. V was pared by 9 bases and J by 10 bases, with 8 bases of the junction left unmatched. CDR3 length equals 12 residues. Germline-derived CDR1 and CDR2 are LGHDT and YNNKEL (reference sequence). CDR3 sequence reads: CASSGQGMVAFF. The CDR3 DNA reads as TGTGCCAGTTCGGGACAGGGGATGGTAGCTTTCTTT.

The J gene is TRBJ2-1, the V gene TRBV5-1; no definite D call. The CDR3 spans 14 residues. Per germline, CDR1 SGHRS and CDR2 YFSETQ. Trimming shortened V by 4 bases and J by 6 bases, and 14 bases separated the two germline ends. This chain's CDR3 is CASSATRVSNEQFF. CDR3 nucleotides: TGCGCCAGCAGCGCCACTCGGGTCTCCAATGAGCAGTTCTTC.

The chain carries TRBV2 and TRBJ1-2; D perhaps matches TRBD1 (6 bases). Germline V gives CDR1 SNHLY, CDR2 FYNNEI. The V end lost 6 bases, the J end lost 4 bases, and 12 bases lay between the germline ends. The CDR3 is 13 residues long. CDR3 region: CASSPGHTYGYTF. The CDR3 nucleotides are TGTGCCAGCAGCCCGGGACACACCTATGGCTACACCTTC.

As concerns this clone: Other DNA variants within this sample encode the same CDR3. The gene calls are TRBV2 and TRBJ1-3; the D gene is possibly TRBD1 (6 bases). The germline V gene has CDR1 SNHLY and CDR2 FYNNEI. Trimming took off 1 base at V and 3 bases at J, with 7 bases between the two ends. This CDR3 is built from 14 residues. The CDR3 region is CASSEGTVGNTIYF. As DNA, the CDR3 is TGTGCCAGCAGTGAAGGGACAGTTGGAAACACCATATATTTT. The full variable domain, rest sourced from reference TRBV2 and TRBJ1-3, is EPEVTQTPSHQVTQMGQEVILRCVPISNHLYFYWYRQILGQKVEFLVSFYNNEISEKSEIFDDQFSVERPDGSNFTLKIRSTKLEDSAMYFCASSEGTVGNTIYFGEGSWLTVV.

The V call is TRBV2, the J call TRBJ1-3; no clear D gene. V lost 5 bases to trimming and J lost 4 bases, with 12 bases between them. This CDR3 contains 14 residues. Germline V gives CDR1 SNHLY, CDR2 FYNNEI. CDR3 bases: TGTGCCAGCAGTTGGGCCTCGGGAGGAAACACCATATATTTT. This translates into CASSWASGGNTIYF.

This chain uses TRBV6-5 with TRBJ1-2, with 8 bases identical to TRBD1. The germline gives CDR1 MNHEY, CDR2 SVGAGI. This CDR3 comprises 13 residues. V lost 7 bases and J lost 7; bases outside the gene matches: 8. This CDR3 reads CASNRNGQGGYTF. The CDR3 bases are TGTGCCAGCAATCGAAACGGACAGGGTGGCTACACCTTC.